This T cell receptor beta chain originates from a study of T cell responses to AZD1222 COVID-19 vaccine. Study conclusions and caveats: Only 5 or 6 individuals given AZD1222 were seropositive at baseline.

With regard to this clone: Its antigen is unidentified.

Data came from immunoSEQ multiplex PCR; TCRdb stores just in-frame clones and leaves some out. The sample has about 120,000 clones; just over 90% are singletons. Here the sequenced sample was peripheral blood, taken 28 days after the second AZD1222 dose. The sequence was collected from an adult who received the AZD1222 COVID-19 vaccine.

The CDR3 protein is CASSLLNQNTGELFF. CDR3 DNA: TGCGCCAGCAGCTTGCTGAACCAGAACACCGGGGAGCTGTTTTTT. V gene TRBV5-1 combines with J gene TRBJ2-2; D remains unclear. This CDR3 contains 15 residues. The germline V gene encodes CDR1 SGHRS and CDR2 YFSETQ. Trimming removed 1 base at V and 1 base at J, with 8 bases between.